This TCR beta chain was sequenced for a study of vaccination and CD4 T cells after COVID-19. The treatment: roughly ten-day PBMC culture with coronavirus spike peptide pools or control peptides (ViraFEST assay). With the Oncomine TCR Beta short-read assay, DNA from cultured CD4+ T cells was sequenced. TCRdb re-called the PCR reads through MiXCR, storing one row per CDR3 protein. The data show roughly 20,000 distinct CDR3 sequences, with roughly 50% seen just once and about 7.7% held by the top ten. The CDR3 spans 16 residues. Trimming took 5 bases from V and 6 from J; bases not matched to a gene: 11. From germline, CDR1 is SEHNR and CDR2 FQNEAQ (reference sequence). A note on this clonotype: Antigen specificity is unknown.

The V gene is TRBV7-9, the J gene TRBJ2-2, with 8 bases that match TRBD2. The sample consisted of CD4+ T cells from blood, cultured in vitro. This sequence was found in a human donor who had recovered from COVID-19. For the CDR3, the DNA is TGTGCCAGCAGCCTATTAAGAATTAGCGGGGCCGGGGAGCTGTTTTTT. This translates into CASSLLRISGAGELFF.